Below, 25 T cell receptor beta chains from the same sample are listed, as sequenced in a study of CD8 T cells in Susac syndrome. When the RNA was reverse transcribed, random hexamers were used with an input of roughly 0.5 to 1 ug. TCRdb passed the immunoSEQ multiplex PCR reads through MiXCR, listing each CDR3 protein once. The table lists about 140,000 distinct CDR3 sequences, approximately 95% of them singletons, with approximately 0.11% in the top ten. The sample taken for sequencing was CD4+ T cells from PBMCs. These TCRs come from a human donor with multiple sclerosis.

This clonotype was detected once. The V gene is TRBV4-2, the J gene TRBJ1-4, with D perhaps matching TRBD1 (6 bases). The V gene's germline CDR1 is LGHNA and CDR2 YNFKEQ. The CDR3 is made up of 16 amino acids. With 1 base removed from V and 8 bases from J, the gap between germline ends came to 17 bases. The CDR3 protein is CASSQAPGEAVEKLFF. CDR3 coding DNA: TGTGCCAGCAGCCAAGCGCCAGGGGAGGCGGTCGAAAAACTGTTTTTT.

In its sample, this clonotype was seen once. This chain uses TRBV20-1 with TRBJ1-5; D perhaps matches TRBD1 (6 bases). The germline V and J ends were trimmed by 6 bases and 2 bases, with 20 bases remaining between them. The CDR3 consists of 16 residues. Germline CDR1 DFQATT, CDR2 SNEGSKA (reference sequence). The CDR3 DNA reads TGCAGTGCCCCCCCGGGGACACCGGGTGGCAATCAGCCCCAGCATTTT. Encoded protein: CSAPPGTPGGNQPQHF.

CDR3 amino acids: CASSFRILGTHEQYF. Written as DNA, the CDR3 is TGTGCCAGCAGTTTTCGGATCCTGGGGACCCACGAGCAGTACTTC. V and J are TRBV27 and TRBJ2-7; D assignment may be TRBD1 or TRBD2 (5 bases each). The CDR3 covers 15 residues. CDR1 is MNHEY and CDR2 is SMNVEV in the germline V gene (reference sequence). V gave up 3 bases and J gave up 5 bases, with 17 bases separating them.

The chain employs TRBV29-1 and TRBJ2-3, with D unclear. CDR3 size: 13 residues. Per germline, CDR1 SQVTM and CDR2 ANQGSEA. The V gene lost 6 bases and the J gene lost 5 bases, with 15 bases spanning the gap. The CDR3 DNA is TGCAGCGTATGGGCCGGGCGAGAAGATACGCAGTATTTT. Translated: CSVWAGREDTQYF.

The rearrangement links TRBV7-9 to TRBJ2-2; tentative D call: TRBD2 (6 bases). The germline gives CDR1 SEHNR, CDR2 FQNEAQ (reference sequence). The CDR3 has 14 amino acids. V was cut by 5 bases and J by 6 bases, with 13 bases left in between. The CDR3 reads CASSLHSGAGELFF. The CDR3, as DNA: TGTGCCAGCAGCCTCCATAGCGGCGCCGGGGAGCTGTTTTTT.

The CDR3 reads CASAPGREQYF. The CDR3 bases are TGTGCCAGCGCCCCCGGACGGGAGCAGTACTTC. The chain has TRBV6-2 or TRBV6-3 and TRBJ2-7; the D is unclear. CDR1 and CDR2 from the germline V gene are MNHEY and SVGEGT. The V end lost 8 bases, the J end lost 7 bases, and 12 bases lay between the germline ends. The CDR3 totals 11 residues.

The chain joins TRBV9 to TRBJ2-2; the D is unclear. Trimming left V 7 bases short and J 0 bases short, with 10 bases between. From germline, CDR1 is SGDLS and CDR2 YYNGEE. The CDR3 is 14 residues long. CDR3 in DNA: TGTGCCAGCGGCTTGTCTGCGAACACCGGGGAGCTGTTTTTT. This gives the protein CASGLSANTGELFF. The complete variable domain, with remaining parts taken from reference TRBV9 and TRBJ2-2, reads DSGVTQTPKHLITATGQRVTLRCSPRSGDLSVYWYQQSLDQGLQFLIQYYNGEERAKGNILERFSAQQFPDLHSELNLSSLELGDSALYFCASGLSANTGELFFGEGSRLTVL.

The chain links TRBV18 to TRBJ2-5, with D hard to call. The CDR3 contains 13 residues. Per germline, CDR1 KGHSH and CDR2 LQKENI. V lost 4 bases, J lost 0 bases, and 6 bases lay in between. The CDR3 DNA is TGTGCCAGCTCACTACTGGACCAAGAGACCCAGTACTTC. Translated: CASSLLDQETQYF.

The V call is TRBV21-1, the J call TRBJ1-5; TRBD1 reflects the table's D call only, with no check against the DNA. TRBV21-1 constitutes a pseudogene. The CDR3 covers 14 residues. The CDR3 coding sequence is TGTGCCCGAAGAGACAGGGACAGCAATCAGCCCCAGCATTTT. It is translated as CARRDRDSNQPQHF.

This chain uses TRBV20-1 with TRBJ1-5, with TRBD1 identical over 7 bases. V lost 6 bases to trimming and J lost 5 bases; unmatched junction nucleotides: 10. Germline assignment: CDR1 DFQATT and CDR2 SNEGSKA (reference sequence). This CDR3 has 14 amino acids. The CDR3 sequence: CSAVTGYRDQPQHF. The CDR3 bases are TGCAGTGCCGTGACAGGGTATCGTGATCAGCCCCAGCATTTT.

The chain carries TRBV20-1 and TRBJ2-1; 9 bases are a match to TRBD2. The CDR3 loop spans 15 amino acids. V shed 5 bases and J 10 bases; nucleotides not matched to a gene: 15. Germline V gene sequence: CDR1 DFQATT, CDR2 SNEGSKA (reference sequence). The CDR3 nucleotides are TGCAGTGCTTTAGTTGGGACTAGCAGGCTAGAGGAGCAGTTCTTC. Its protein product is CSALVGTSRLEEQFF.

The V call is TRBV6-6, the J call TRBJ1-5, with 8 bases lining up with TRBD1. The CDR3 length is 12 residues. The V and J ends lost 6 bases and 5 bases, in that order; junction bases with no gene match: 0. Germline assignment: CDR1 MNHNY and CDR2 SVGAGI (reference sequence). The CDR3 DNA follows: TGTGCCAGCAGGACAGGGGATCAGCCCCAGCATTTT. It encodes CASRTGDQPQHF.

The chain is built from TRBV9 and TRBJ2-3; D is ambiguous. Germline lookup yields CDR1 SGDLS and CDR2 YYNGEE. This CDR3 comprises 11 residues. V was cut by 3 bases and J by 7 bases, with 6 bases left in between. DNA of the CDR3: TGTGCCAGCAGCGACCCATATACGCAGTATTTT. Translation gives CASSDPYTQYF.

This chain links TRBV4-2 with TRBJ2-7; D might be TRBD2 (5 bases). V was trimmed by 3 bases and J by 5 bases, leaving 11 bases between them. Germline CDR1 reads LGHNA; CDR2 reads YNFKEQ. CDR3 size: 13 residues. The CDR3 DNA reads as TGTGCCAGCAGCCAGGCAGAGGGCGACGAGCAGTACTTC. It translates to CASSQAEGDEQYF.

The chain combines TRBV7-9 with TRBJ1-1; 9 bases map to TRBD1. The CDR3 is 15 amino acids. Germline lookup yields CDR1 SEHNR and CDR2 FQNEAQ (reference sequence). J was trimmed by 7 bases and V by 6 bases; bases with no gene match: 12. CDR3 sequence reads: CASRGTTGGAGEAFF. As DNA, the CDR3 is TGTGCCAGCAGAGGCACTACAGGGGGCGCGGGTGAAGCTTTCTTT.

The rearrangement joins TRBV29-1 to TRBJ2-1; 10 nucleotides line up with TRBD2. The length of the CDR3 is 14 residues. Germline V gene data show CDR1 as SQVTM and CDR2 as ANQGSEA. V was pared by 3 bases and J by 8 bases, with 7 bases of the junction left unmatched. Written as DNA, the CDR3 is TGCAGCGTTGATTCGACACTAGCGGGATATGAGCAGTTCTTC. Translating gives CSVDSTLAGYEQFF.

This chain uses TRBV6-5 with TRBJ2-5; D not certain. In germline, CDR1 is MNHEY, CDR2 SVGAGI. This CDR3 is built from 15 residues. V was cut by 0 bases and J by 2 bases, with 10 bases left in between. In DNA form, the CDR3 reads TGTGCCAGCAGTTACTCCACGGCTCTTCAAGAGACCCAGTACTTC. Its translation: CASSYSTALQETQYF.

The rearrangement joins TRBV12-3 or TRBV12-4 to TRBJ2-5; D remains unclear. This CDR3 contains 14 residues. Trimming stripped 5 bases from V and 2 bases from J, with 12 bases between. CDR3 bases: TGTGCCAGCAGTCCCGCCGGTGGTCAAGAGACCCAGTACTTC. Its protein product is CASSPAGGQETQYF.

This clonotype was detected once. This chain links TRBV12-3 or TRBV12-4 with TRBJ1-2; no firm D call. This CDR3 spans 13 amino acids. The ends were cut back, 7 bases at V and 1 base at J, with 10 bases in the middle. CDR3 DNA: TGTGCCAGCACCATGGACGTTAACTATGGCTACACCTTC. Translated: CASTMDVNYGYTF.

The chain is built from TRBV5-4 and TRBJ2-1; TRBD2 aligns across 8 bases. The CDR3 loop spans 14 amino acids. Germline CDR1 reads SGHNT; CDR2 reads YYREEE (reference sequence). Trimming took 5 bases from V and 5 from J; bases not matched to a gene: 6. The CDR3 loop reads CASRPGLVDNEQFF. The CDR3 DNA is TGTGCCAGCAGGCCGGGACTAGTGGACAATGAGCAGTTCTTC.

This chain connects TRBV19 to TRBJ2-1; possible D gene TRBD1, 6 bases. The CDR3 is 16 amino acids. Germline V gene data show CDR1 as LNHDA and CDR2 as SQIVND (reference sequence). Trimming removed 6 bases at V and 5 bases at J, with 20 bases between. CDR3 sequence reads: CASSNRAGATNNEQFF. CDR3 DNA sequence: TGTGCCAGTAGCAACAGGGCTGGTGCGACAAACAATGAGCAGTTCTTC. The entire variable domain, with the rest obtained from reference TRBV19 and TRBJ2-1, is as follows: DGGITQSPKYLFRKEGQNVTLSCEQNLNHDAMYWYRQDPGQGLRLIYYSQIVNDFQKGDIAEGYSVSREKKESFPLTVTSAQKNPTAFYLCASSNRAGATNNEQFFGPGTRLTVL.

The chain has TRBV20-1 and TRBJ2-7, with D perhaps TRBD2 (5 bases). The germline gives CDR1 DFQATT, CDR2 SNEGSKA (reference sequence). CDR3 length: 13 residues. V was cut by 3 bases and J by 5 bases, with 14 bases left in between. The CDR3, as DNA: TGCAGTGCTAGGTTGACGGGGAGCAACGAGCAGTACTTC. Its protein is CSARLTGSNEQYF.

CDR3 nucleotides: TGCAGCGTTAGAGGGACAGGACTCTACAATGAGCAGTTCTTC. Its translation: CSVRGTGLYNEQFF. V gene TRBV29-1 combines with J gene TRBJ2-1; 8 nucleotides align to TRBD1. V was pared by 5 bases and J by 3 bases, with 6 bases of the junction left unmatched. The germline CDR1 and CDR2 sequences are SQVTM and ANQGSEA. The CDR3 length is 14 residues.

The genes are TRBV5-1 and TRBJ2-1, with TRBD2 as a possible D gene (5 bases). V dropped 4 bases and J dropped 6 bases, with 17 bases sitting between them. Germline loops: CDR1 SGHRS, CDR2 YFSETQ. This CDR3 region has 15 residues. In DNA, the CDR3 is TGCGCCAGCAGCGTCCGGGATCTCGAGAGCAATGAGCAGTTCTTC. This codes for CASSVRDLESNEQFF.

The chain carries TRBV5-4 and TRBJ2-3; D not certain. The CDR3 loop spans 12 amino acids. V was pared by 2 bases and J by 5 bases, with 6 bases between. Germline CDR1 SGHNT, CDR2 YYREEE (reference sequence). Here the CDR3 reads CASSLIEDTQYF. Here the CDR3 DNA reads TGTGCCAGCAGCTTAATAGAAGATACGCAGTATTTT.